A single sample is the source of the 20 T cell receptor beta chains below, sequenced in a study of Ad26.COV2.S vaccination and SARS-CoV-2 variants. Clones were read by immunoSEQ multiplex PCR, and TCRdb kept only the in-frame ones, dropping some. The data hold about 350,000 clones, with around 84% observed a single time. Stated treatment: roughly 20 received Ad26.COV2.S at low or high dose, single or two shots; 5 received placebo; per-sample allocation not given. Sampling occurred on day 63 after the first vaccine or placebo injection. The sample here was peripheral blood, taken in a trial of Ad26.COV2.S vaccine versus placebo. The receptors here all came from a person aged 18 to 65 who received the Ad26.COV2.S COVID-19 vaccine or a placebo.

The chain couples TRBV7-2 to TRBJ1-1, with D tentatively TRBD1 (6 bases). Germline V CDR1 and CDR2: SGHTA, FQGNSA. The CDR3 is 13 residues long. V lost 6 bases, J lost 6 bases, and 14 bases lay in between. DNA for the CDR3: TGTGCCAGCAGTCTTGGGGGGACACCTGAAGCTTTCTTT. Translated, it gives CASSLGGTPEAFF.

There are many counts of this clone. The chain employs TRBV9 and TRBJ1-1; no clear D. With 6 bases removed from V and 0 bases from J, the gap between germline ends came to 12 bases. The CDR3 covers 14 residues. CDR1 is SGDLS, CDR2 YYNGEE, per germline. This chain's CDR3 is CASTLTAMNTEAFF. In nucleotides, the CDR3 is TGTGCCAGCACCTTGACGGCCATGAACACTGAAGCTTTCTTT.

The CDR3 is CASSYSIENTEAFF. DNA for the CDR3: TGTGCCAGCAGTTACTCAATTGAGAACACTGAAGCTTTCTTT. The chain uses TRBV6-5 and TRBJ1-1; no clear D. This CDR3 contains 14 residues. CDR1 is MNHEY, CDR2 SVGAGI, per germline. V was pared by 0 bases and J by 1 base, with 6 bases between.

In nucleotides, the CDR3 is TGTGCCAGCGGCCGGAGGGGCACCGGGGAGCTGTTTTTT. This sequence encodes CASGRRGTGELFF. The V gene is TRBV9, the J gene TRBJ2-2, with TRBD2 as a possible D gene (6 bases). The CDR3 extends over 13 amino acids. The ends were cut back, 7 bases at V and 4 bases at J, with 11 bases in the middle. CDR1 and CDR2 from the germline V gene are SGDLS and YYNGEE.

The V gene is TRBV18, the J gene TRBJ1-1; no firm D call. The CDR3 is made up of 17 amino acids. V was pared by 3 bases and J by 0 bases, with 17 bases between. CDR1 and CDR2 from the germline V gene are KGHSH and LQKENI. The CDR3 DNA sequence: TGTGCCAGCTCACCTTCAAGCCAGCGCTACATGAACACTGAAGCTTTCTTT. The encoded protein is CASSPSSQRYMNTEAFF.

The rearrangement joins TRBV5-1 to TRBJ2-1, with D tentatively TRBD1 or TRBD2 (7 bases each). CDR3 length equals 16 residues. V was clipped by 4 bases and J by 3 bases, with 17 bases between them. The germline gives CDR1 SGHRS, CDR2 YFSETQ. The CDR3 region is CASSAQGGLIYNEQFF. CDR3 in DNA: TGCGCCAGCAGCGCCCAGGGGGGGCTGATCTACAATGAGCAGTTCTTC.

This sequence joins TRBV2 and TRBJ2-2; 8 nucleotides match TRBD1. The germline CDR1 and CDR2 sequences are SNHLY and FYNNEI. V trimming: 6 bases; J trimming: 0 bases; junction bases outside the gene matches: 6. This CDR3 region has 16 residues. The CDR3 coding sequence is TGTGCCAGCAGAGCCAGACAGGGGACGAACACCGGGGAGCTGTTTTTT. Its translation: CASRARQGTNTGELFF.

The chain combines TRBV18 with TRBJ1-1; 8 bases fit TRBD1. V shed 1 base, J shed 6 bases, and the junction held 7 bases outside the gene matches. Germline CDR1 reads KGHSH; CDR2 reads LQKENI. This CDR3 is 15 amino acids long. The CDR3 sequence is CASSPQQTGEAEAFF. The CDR3 nucleotides are TGTGCCAGCTCACCACAGCAGACAGGGGAGGCTGAAGCTTTCTTT. The entire variable domain, with the rest obtained from reference TRBV18 and TRBJ1-1, is as follows: NAGVMQNPRHLVRRRGQEARLRCSPMKGHSHVYWYRQLPEEGLKFMVYLQKENIIDESGMPKERFSAEFPKEGPSILRIQQVVRGDSAAYFCASSPQQTGEAEAFFGQGTRLTVV.

This chain connects TRBV6-1 to TRBJ2-4; D is perhaps TRBD1 or TRBD2 (6 bases each). CDR1 MNHNS and CDR2 SASEGT come from the germline V gene. The CDR3 has 19 amino acids. V lost 0 bases to trimming and J lost 3 bases, with 21 bases between them. DNA for the CDR3: TGTGCCAGCAGTGAAGCTCTTGGTAGGGGGGATTCGAACAAAAACATTCAGTACTTC. It encodes CASSEALGRGDSNKNIQYF.

The chain links TRBV27 to TRBJ2-7; 9 bases are shared with TRBD1. Unmatched junction bases numbered 6, after V lost 4 bases and J lost 2 bases. This CDR3 has 15 residues. CDR1 and CDR2 (germline): MNHEY, SMNVEV (reference sequence). The CDR3 DNA is TGTGCCAGCAGTTCCGGGACAGGGCCTACCTACGAGCAGTACTTC. Translating it yields CASSSGTGPTYEQYF.

This clone came up once. This sequence joins TRBV11-2 and TRBJ2-2, with D possibly TRBD1 on 6 matching bases. V lost 2 bases and J 5 bases, leaving 12 bases between the germline ends. The V gene's germline CDR1 is SGHAT and CDR2 FQNNGV. CDR3 length: 15 amino acids. The DNA for the CDR3 is TGTGCCAGCAGCTTACCGGCGCAGGGGACCGGGGAGCTGTTTTTT. Protein: CASSLPAQGTGELFF.

This clone came up many times. J is TRBJ2-7 and V is TRBV6-5, with 8 bases fitting TRBD1. The junction had 5 bases not matched to a gene; V was cut back by 7 bases and J by 3 bases. CDR3 length equals 13 residues. Looked up from germline, CDR1 is MNHEY and CDR2 is SVGAGI. The CDR3 reads CASIKTGGYEQYF. The CDR3 DNA reads TGTGCCAGCATCAAAACAGGGGGCTACGAGCAGTACTTC.

J is TRBJ1-3 and V is TRBV12-3 or TRBV12-4; D not resolved. There are 11 residues in the CDR3. V was shortened by 7 bases and J by 8 bases, with 9 bases between the two germline ends. CDR3 DNA: TGTGCCAGCACCCTGAGGGACACCATATATTTT. As protein: CASTLRDTIYF.

This clone has just a few counts. The V and J genes are TRBV2 and TRBJ1-5; a weak D match, TRBD1 (5 bases). The CDR3 runs to 15 residues. Trimming left V 0 bases short and J 5 bases short, with 11 bases between. CDR1 is SNHLY and CDR2 is FYNNEI in the germline V gene. Here the CDR3 DNA reads TGTGCCAGCAGTGAAGCGGCTGCGGGGGATCAGCCCCAGCATTTT. Translated, it gives CASSEAAAGDQPQHF.

This clone appeared a few times. The chain employs TRBV6-5 and TRBJ1-1, with TRBD1 identical over 9 bases. Germline lookup yields CDR1 MNHEY and CDR2 SVGAGI. Trimming removed 6 bases from V and 3 bases from J; junction bases left unmatched: 8. CDR3 length: 15 amino acids. The CDR3 loop is CASRGQGAGDTEAFF. Here the CDR3 DNA reads TGTGCCAGCAGGGGACAGGGAGCCGGGGACACTGAAGCTTTCTTT.

This chain links TRBV30 with TRBJ2-1, with D perhaps TRBD2 (7 bases). The CDR3 spans 14 residues. Germline CDR1 reads GTSNPN; CDR2 reads SVGIG (reference sequence). Trimming left V 0 bases short and J 10 bases short, with 16 bases between. Here the CDR3 DNA reads TGTGCCTGGAGTGTACATGCTGGCGGGGGCGAGCAGTTCTTC. This codes for CAWSVHAGGGEQFF.

The chain employs TRBV6-4 and TRBJ1-5, with unresolved D. This CDR3 comprises 13 residues. Germline CDR1 reads MRHNA; CDR2 reads SNTAGT. V lost 4 bases and J lost 0, with 4 bases in between. CDR3 sequence reads: CASSAGSNQPQHF. CDR3 DNA: TGTGCCAGCAGTGCGGGTAGCAATCAGCCCCAGCATTTT.

The J gene is TRBJ2-5, the V gene TRBV3-1 (or the pseudogene TRBV3-2); tentatively, D is TRBD2 (7 bases). Germline CDR1 reads LGHDT; CDR2 reads YNNKEL (reference sequence). The CDR3 spans 14 residues. Trimming cost V 8 bases and J 2 bases, with 15 bases left between them. The CDR3 bases are TGTGCCAGCGGCTCCGGGGGGCGGCAAGAGACCCAGTACTTC. It codes for CASGSGGRQETQYF.

The chain joins TRBV12-5 to TRBJ2-3; D may be TRBD2 (7 bases). The CDR3 length is 18 residues. V lost 3 bases and J 0 bases, leaving 19 bases between the germline ends. Germline V lookup: CDR1 LGHNT, CDR2 FRNRAP. Here the CDR3 reads CASGFFEGGTSSTDTQYF. The CDR3 DNA reads as TGTGCTAGTGGTTTTTTTGAGGGGGGGACTTCTAGCACAGATACGCAGTATTTT.

The rearrangement uses TRBV7-8 and TRBJ1-2; 8 nucleotides align to TRBD1. This CDR3 spans 17 amino acids. V dropped 0 bases and J dropped 4; count of bases not matched to a gene: 10. The germline V gene encodes CDR1 SGHVS and CDR2 FQNEAQ. CDR3 DNA: TGTGCCAGCAGCTTAGCGGTAACAGGGGGTCTAGGCTATGGCTACACCTTC. Encoded protein: CASSLAVTGGLGYGYTF.